This is a list of T cell receptor beta chains from one sample in a study of technical replicates of blood from a handful of donors. Here immunoSEQ multiplex PCR was the method, and the copy in TCRdb shows in-frame clones only, minus some. This sample carries 65,000 to 80,000 clones, roughly 93% of them seen once, and the ten largest clones take approximately 0.35%. What was sequenced was T cells isolated from PBMCs. These receptors were obtained from a human donor in good health. Each CDR3 is given with its conserved first and last residue. The D gene is left open where the match is weak. Not all rows give a size; the values are once, few, many and, for expanded clones, a class.

TRBJ2-1,TRBD1,TRBV5-4,15,-,TGTGCCAGCCGGACAGGGACGAATTCCTACAATGAGCAGTTCTTC,CASRTGTNSYNEQFF
TRBJ1-4,-,TRBV29-1,11,-,TGCAGCGTTGAGGTGGCTGAAAAACTGTTTTTT,CSVEVAEKLFF
TRBJ2-3,-,TRBV10-1,14,-,TGCGCCAGCAGTGAAACTAGAATCACAGATACGCAGTATTTT,CASSETRITDTQYF
TRBJ2-7,-,TRBV5-1,16,few,TGCGCCAGCGCCCCTGTACTTGAGCAGAGGACCTACGAGCAGTACTTC,CASAPVLEQRTYEQYF
TRBJ2-4,TRBD2,TRBV10-3,13,-,TGTGCCATCAGTGACGGGGGGGCGGACATTCAGTACTTC,CAISDGGADIQYF
TRBJ2-4,-,TRBV6-5,15,-,TGTGCCAGCAGTTACTCGAGCCTAGCCAAAAACATTCAGTACTTC,CASSYSSLAKNIQYF
TRBJ2-7,TRBD2,TRBV28,14,-,TGTGCCAGCAGTTTAGCGGGAGGGGCCTACGAGCAGTACTTC,CASSLAGGAYEQYF
TRBJ1-1,TRBD1,TRBV28,14,-,TGTGCCAGCACCGAGACGACAGGGAGGACTGAAGCTTTCTTT,CASTETTGRTEAFF
TRBJ2-1,TRBD1,TRBV6-5,13,-,TGTGCCAGCAGACAGGGGCTGGGGAATGAGCAGTTCTTC,CASRQGLGNEQFF
TRBJ2-2,-,TRBV28,16,-,TGTGCCAGCAGGAGGGGGGGGGCTTTGGGCACCGGGGAGCTGTTTTTT,CASRRGGALGTGELFF
TRBJ1-2,-,TRBV5-4,12,-,TGTGCCAGCAGCTTGGACAGGGTAGAGTACACCTTC,CASSLDRVEYTF
TRBJ2-7,TRBD2,TRBV7-8,19,-,TGTGCCAGCAGCTTAGCTCTTAGGCTAGCGGGAGGGCCGATTTACGAGCAGTACTTC,CASSLALRLAGGPIYEQYF
TRBJ2-5,-,TRBV5-1,12,-,TGCGCCAGCAGCTTGGGTCTAGAGACCCAGTACTTC,CASSLGLETQYF
TRBJ2-2,TRBD1,TRBV19,15,-,TGTGCCAGTAGTGCGGGACAGGGGATCACCGGGGAGCTGTTTTTT,CASSAGQGITGELFF
TRBJ2-1,TRBD2,TRBV29-1,14,-,TGCAGCGTTGAAGGCAGCGGGAGGTGGTATGAGCAGTTCTTC,CSVEGSGRWYEQFF
TRBJ2-4,-,TRBV9,15,-,TGTGCCAGCAGCGTAGTCGGGGGGCACAGAAACATTCAGTACTTC,CASSVVGGHRNIQYF
TRBJ2-1,-,TRBV5-5,14,-,TGTGCCAGCTCCGGGACTCCTCTCTACAATGAGCAGTTCTTC,CASSGTPLYNEQFF
TRBJ1-1,-,TRBV6-4,11,-,TGTGCCAGCTCCGCGGAGGGGAGGGCTTTCTTT,CASSAEGRAFF
TRBJ1-1,-,TRBV25-1,14,-,TGTGCCAGCACGGAGACAGGCATGAACACTGAAGCTTTCTTT,CASTETGMNTEAFF
TRBJ2-7,TRBD2,TRBV9,15,-,TGTGCCAGCAGCGCGGGGACTACCGTCAATCGGGAGCAGTACTTC,CASSAGTTVNREQYF
TRBJ2-7,TRBD2,TRBV9,14,-,TGTGCCAGCAGCGTAGCCCGGGAGGGGGGCGAGCAGTACTTC,CASSVAREGGEQYF
TRBJ1-5,-,TRBV5-4,14,-,TGTGCCAGCAGCTCTCAGGGATCATATCAGCCCCAGCATTTT,CASSSQGSYQPQHF
TRBJ2-6,-,TRBV5-5,14,-,TGTGCCAGCAGCCCCGGTTGGGGGGCCAACGTCCTGACTTTC,CASSPGWGANVLTF
TRBJ2-3,-,TRBV7-9,16,-,TGTGCCAGCAGCCCCTTCGAGGAGACTAGCACAGATACGCAGTATTTT,CASSPFEETSTDTQYF
TRBJ2-7,-,TRBV11-3,16,-,TGTGCCAGCAGCTTATTCGGCGGGTTTGGTTGGGACGAGCAGTACTTC,CASSLFGGFGWDEQYF
TRBJ2-7,TRBD2,TRBV6-1,16,-,TGTGCCAGCAGGGAAATAGCGGGAGCGGGCACCTACGAGCAGTACTTC,CASREIAGAGTYEQYF
TRBJ2-5,-,TRBV6-5,14,-,TGTGCCAGCAGATCAACGGGATCCCAAGAGACCCAGTACTTC,CASRSTGSQETQYF
TRBJ2-7,-,TRBV5-6,14,-,TGTGCCAGCAGCTTGGCAGGGTTGCCCTACGAGCAGTACTTC,CASSLAGLPYEQYF
TRBJ1-5,-,TRBV19,15,-,TGTGCCAGTAGTATTAACGGAGGAAGCAATCAGCCCCAGCATTTT,CASSINGGSNQPQHF
TRBJ2-7,-,TRBV10-3,15,-,TGTGCCATCAGTGGGTCTCTTAGTGACACCTACGAGCAGTACTTC,CAISGSLSDTYEQYF
TRBJ2-1,-,TRBV30,12,-,TGTGCCTGGAGTACTTCCTACAATGAGCAGTTCTTC,CAWSTSYNEQFF
TRBJ2-4,-,TRBV5-1,13,-,TGCGCCAGCAGCTTGGAACAGGGAAACATTCAGTACTTC,CASSLEQGNIQYF
TRBJ1-5,-,TRBV10-3,12,-,TGTGCCATCAGTGGGGATAGGGCAGGGAAGCATTTT,CAISGDRAGKHF
TRBJ2-1,TRBD2,TRBV4-1,14,-,TGCGCCAGCAGCCCAGGACTAGCGGGAGGTGAGCAGTTCTTC,CASSPGLAGGEQFF
TRBJ2-1,TRBD1,TRBV6-1,13,-,TGTGCCGGGGACAGGGGAGGTTACAATGAGCAGTTCTTC,CAGDRGGYNEQFF
TRBJ2-3,-,TRBV11-2,16,-,TGTGCCAGCAGCCAAGGGGGGGGGAGGGCCACAGATACGCAGTATTTT,CASSQGGGRATDTQYF
TRBJ1-1,TRBD1,TRBV6-5,16,-,TGTGCCAGCAGTTACTCCCCGGGACAGTTTAGAACTGAAGCTTTCTTT,CASSYSPGQFRTEAFF
TRBJ1-1,-,TRBV6-4,9,-,TGTGCCGGAGAAACTAAAGCTTTCTTT,CAGETKAFF
TRBJ1-2,-,TRBV6-6,15,-,TGTGCCAGCAGTTACGGTGACAGACCTTACTCTGGCTACACCTTC,CASSYGDRPYSGYTF
TRBJ1-5,TRBD1,TRBV28,14,-,TGTGCCAGTACGACAGGGCTCAGCAATCAGCCCCAGCATTTT,CASTTGLSNQPQHF
TRBJ2-1,TRBD2,TRBV4-1,14,-,TGCGCCAGCAGCCAAGGAGCGGGAGCAGATGAGCAGTTCTTC,CASSQGAGADEQFF
TRBJ2-1,-,TRBV2,14,-,TGTGCCAGCAGTATAAGCGGGCCCTACAATGAGCAGTTCTTC,CASSISGPYNEQFF
TRBJ1-1,-,TRBV28,13,once,TGTGCCAGCAGTCCCTTGGACTATTCGGCGGCTTTCTTT,CASSPLDYSAAFF
TRBJ2-5,TRBD2,TRBV11-3,16,few,TGTGCCAGCAGCCCTCGACTAGCGGGAGCCCAAGAGACCCAGTACTTC,CASSPRLAGAQETQYF
TRBJ2-7,-,TRBV4-1,15,once,TGCGCCAGCAGCCAAGGTCCGGAAGGGGCCTACGAGCAGTACTTC,CASSQGPEGAYEQYF